Detailed here is one T cell receptor beta chain. This sample was included in a study of technical replicates of blood from several donors. Sequencing was performed with immunoSEQ multiplex PCR; in TCRdb, only in-frame clones are kept and a portion is missing. The sample has roughly 81,000 clones; about 86% are singletons. This CDR3 region has 15 residues. With 1 base removed from V and 4 bases from J, the gap between germline ends came to 14 bases. Sequencing input: PBMCs. This TCR came from a human donor in good health. Some clones in this sample may be carry-over from other donors' samples. V is TRBV5-3 and J is TRBJ1-2; D is ambiguous. TRBV5-3 carries the ORF label, with uncertain function. CDR3 DNA: TGTGCCAGAAGCTTGAGAGCAGCTACTATCTATGGCTACACCTTC. Amino acid sequence: CARSLRAATIYGYTF.